This T cell receptor beta chain was sequenced during a study of regulatory T cells in long-lasting Graves disease (dated by TCRdb to the early 2020s). Notes on the research overall: Newly diagnosed Graves' disease patients had taken antithyroid drugs for less than 3 months. This study used TCR sequencing and RNA sequencing of peripheral blood to compare persistent Graves' disease patients against newly diagnosed Graves' disease patients. The study was conducted in China and was registered as a clinical trial. A total of around 35 samples underwent TCR sequencing, from about 13 patients with persistent Graves' disease and roughly 20 patients with newly diagnosed Graves' disease. General study outcomes and caveats: The small sample size was acknowledged by the authors as a limitation that may reduce accuracy. More public clonotypes were shared among persistent patients (about 2,800) than among newly diagnosed patients (966). Sequencing and analysis were limited to the TCR beta chain. Compared with newly diagnosed patients, patients with persistent Graves' disease had lower TCR Shannon entropy and fewer highly expanded clones, which suggests clonal expansion. Peripheral blood alone was examined, since thyroid tissue, which constituted the primary lesion, could not be accessed. TRBV28, TRBJ1-2 and TRBJ2-5 were preferentially used in persistent disease, while TRBV20-1 and TRBJ2-1 were favored in newly diagnosed disease.

V sheds 1 base and J sheds 4 bases, leaving 5 bases between their ends. The CDR3 spans 14 residues, from the cysteine through the phenylalanine. Solely the CDR3 DNA is kept, with 42 bases framed from the first base. Sequences LGHDT (CDR1) and YNNKEL (CDR2) are obtained from the germline V gene (reference sequence). The library was produced with multiplex PCR. For sequencing, an Illumina HiSeq 4000 was employed. To build TCR beta libraries, CDR3 regions were amplified by Arm-PCR using iRepertoire HTBI primers. Before sequencing, the PCR products went through gel purification. On the study's bioinformatics: Across samples, approximately 68 TRBV and roughly 13 TRBJ segments were identified and used for gene usage analysis of CDR3 amino acid clonotypes. COPE and FqMerger were used to merge the filtered high-quality paired reads into contigs. BLAST was used to align contigs to IMGT TRBV, TRBD and TRBJ reference genes, and CDR3 was defined according to IMGT. Any clonotype with a frequency above 0.1% was counted as a highly expanded clone. Shannon entropy was used to measure repertoire diversity, and the Gini coefficient was used to measure V-J evenness. A clonotype found in more than one individual was treated as public. TCRdb applied fastp at Q25 and MiXCR to the public reads, then kept only in-frame beta chains. Merged by CDR3 protein, the rows form single entries marked with the most common genes and DNA. What appears here as the V and J calls and clone size reflects TCRdb's work, not the paper's. For this sample the table gives about 450,000 distinct CDR3 sequences, of which less than 20% were detected only once. The ten most abundant clones make up over 8.5% of the sample.

What the time point label conveys for this sample: newly diagnosed GD, antithyroid drugs for less than 3 months. For both TCR sequencing and RNA sequencing, RNA was extracted from PBMCs using TRIzol. Graves' disease was diagnosed according to American Thyroid Association guidelines. Recruitment of patients was carried out at an endocrinology department in Xi'an, China. Each patient gave 9 to 10 milliliters of peripheral blood, collected in an EDTA anticoagulant tube. PBMCs were isolated by Ficoll Paque Plus density gradient separation without further T cell sorting. An Agilent 2100 Bioanalyzer and agarose gel were used to check RNA quality, while a NanoDrop 2000 measured RNA concentration. As concerns this clonotype: The target of this receptor is not known. No clone much larger than this one lies a single base away; base qualities are absent.

This same sample was also taken into another study, of T cells in Graves' hyperthyroidism and ophthalmopathy. The second study reports: Graves' hyperthyroidism was defined as stable when no progression to ophthalmopathy occurred over 18 months of follow-up. Hyperthyroidism patients were aged 18 to 65 years and newly diagnosed, with disease duration of less than 2 months. Patients with uncontrolled infections, other autoimmune diseases, pregnancy or lactation were excluded. Diagnoses were based on clinical symptoms, serum thyroxine and TRAb, thyroid ultrasound and orbital computed tomography. For the first round of RT-PCR on the TCR CDR3, the HTBI primer set was used together with the Qiagen OneStep RT-PCR kit. Blood samples also contained most of the expanded thyroid clonotypes (frequency above 0.001), which suggests that blood repertoires may reflect thyroid immune responses. A 13 V-J signature model separated ophthalmopathy from stable hyperthyroidism, with roughly 88% sensitivity and roughly 81% specificity in cross-validation and 80%/75% in testing. In validation, progression to ophthalmopathy was predicted by the model with 70% to 71% sensitivity and around 76% specificity, a median of approximately 7.1 months before onset. A discovery cohort of around 100 patients, about 44 with Graves' ophthalmopathy and 57 with stable Graves' hyperthyroidism, was used to find distinguishing TCR V-J signatures. An independent validation cohort of around 19 hyperthyroidism patients and 17 patients who later progressed to ophthalmopathy tested prospective prediction of ophthalmopathy. The approximately 90 discovery patients were divided at random into training and test sets in a 7:3 ratio. In addition, the study compared T-cell repertoires in thyroid tissue and in blood from over 5 Graves' hyperthyroidism patients. After blood sampling, hyperthyroidism patients were treated with methimazole at a starting dose of 30 mg daily, and ophthalmopathy patients were treated with high-dose intravenous methylprednisolone. Libraries were constructed in a second round of multiplex PCR, after which size selection and purification were carried out. Paired-end sequencing of the libraries was performed with 100 bp reads on an Illumina HiSeq2000. SOAPnuke was used to process the raw data, throwing out any read that contained adapters or uncalled bases, had a mean Phred below 15, or lacked an exact constant-primer or identifier match. High-quality paired reads were merged using COPE v1.2.5, and each unique nucleotide sequence was defined as a clonotype. MiTCR v1.1 was used to align clonotypes to the IMGT TRBV, TRBD and TRBJ reference segments. The analysis included only V-J combinations with a frequency above 0.0001, which together covered over 98% of the repertoires. The TCS score was defined as F50 (clonal expansion) divided by E x V (chaos), with BLOSUM62-based TCRdist calculated between CDR3 peptides within each V-J. Welch's t-statistics and random forest reduced roughly 540 V-J features to under 15, which were used in a naive Bayes classifier (R e1071). Sample size was not statistically predetermined, and investigators were not blinded to group allocation. The paper reports TCR Vbeta CDR3 sequencing of roughly 140 peripheral blood samples: fewer than 50 ophthalmopathy, fewer than 80 hyperthyroidism and 17 progressor patients.

The rearrangement joined TRBV3-1 to TRBJ1-6; there is no confident call for the D gene. This clonotype was sampled from a woman aged 25 to 39 with Graves disease. Donor details come from another sample of the same person, matched by shared clones. The sequencing here drew on peripheral blood mononuclear cells (PBMCs), taken at new diagnosis, from a patient treated with antithyroid drugs. The CDR3 loop reads CASSQGTYNSPLHF. The nucleotide sequence reads TGTGCCAGCAGCCAAGGGACTTATAATTCACCCCTCCACTTT.